What follows are 28 T cell receptor beta chains derived from one specimen sequenced in a study of OX40 agonist ivuxolimab in advanced cancers. Generated by immunoSEQ multiplex PCR, the TCRdb table keeps only in-frame clones and is missing some. The sample has about 22,000 clones, 88% seen once. The starting material was CD4+ or CD8+ T cells sorted from blood, obtained in a trial of the OX40 agonist ivuxolimab. The source of these receptors is an adult with an advanced solid tumor such as melanoma, head and neck, liver or kidney cancer.

Notes on this clone: An end of the junction differs from the germline gene, which may be a read error. This chain links TRBV2 with TRBJ2-5; D not resolved. Germline-derived CDR1 and CDR2 are SNHLY and FYNNEI. This CDR3 has 14 amino acids. CDR3 residues: CASREGFSKETQYF. In DNA, the CDR3 is TGTGCCAGCAGGGAAGGGTTTTCCAAGGAGACCCAGTACTTC.

The CDR3 coding sequence is TGCGCCAGCAGCGTGGACAGACAAGAGACCCAGTACTTC. It encodes CASSVDRQETQYF. V is TRBV5-1 and J is TRBJ2-5, with D tentatively TRBD1 (6 bases). V was cut by 4 bases and J by 2 bases, with 9 bases left in between. Germline V gene sequence: CDR1 SGHRS, CDR2 YFSETQ. CDR3 length: 13 amino acids. Filled out from reference TRBV5-1 and TRBJ2-5, the complete variable domain reads KAGVTQTPRYLIKTRGQQVTLSCSPISGHRSVSWYQQTPGQGLQFLFEYFSETQRNKGNFPGRFSGRQFSNSRSEMNVSTLELGDSALYLCASSVDRQETQYFGPGTRLLVL.

This chain uses TRBV4-2 with TRBJ2-2; D possibly uses TRBD1 or TRBD2 (6 bases each). The CDR3 spans 14 residues. Trimming left V 0 bases short and J 6 bases short, with 8 bases between. CDR1 is LGHNA and CDR2 is YNFKEQ in the germline V gene. CDR3 sequence: CASSQEGGSGELFF. CDR3 sequence (DNA): TGTGCCAGCAGCCAAGAAGGGGGGTCCGGGGAGCTGTTTTTT.

The J gene is TRBJ2-7, the V gene TRBV7-6; D unclear. The CDR3 spans 13 residues. Looked up from germline, CDR1 is SGHVS and CDR2 is FNYEAQ. V gave up 5 bases and J gave up 1 base, with 9 bases separating them. CDR3 DNA sequence: TGTGCCAGCAGCCTGGACGTTTCCTACGAGCAGTACTTC. Translated, it gives CASSLDVSYEQYF.

The chain couples TRBV6-5 to TRBJ1-2, with D possibly TRBD1 on 5 matching bases. Trimming left V 5 bases short and J 4 bases short, with 8 bases between. The V gene's germline CDR1 is MNHEY and CDR2 SVGAGI. CDR3 length: 12 residues. The CDR3 coding sequence is TGTGCCAGCAGTCCCGACAGCTATGGCTACACCTTC. As protein: CASSPDSYGYTF.

The CDR3 nucleotides are TGTGCCAGCAGCGCGGGACATCAATACGAGCAGTACTTC. The encoded protein is CASSAGHQYEQYF. The chain couples TRBV13 to TRBJ2-7; D may match TRBD1 or TRBD2 (6 bases each). From germline, CDR1 is PRHDT and CDR2 FYEKMQ (reference sequence). With 5 bases removed from V and 4 bases from J, the gap between germline ends came to 12 bases. The CDR3 loop spans 13 amino acids.

This sequence joins TRBV5-1 and TRBJ1-4, with 7 bases lining up with TRBD1. The J segment lost 7 bases and the V segment lost 3 bases, leaving 0 bases of the junction unmatched. This CDR3 contains 12 residues. Germline V lookup: CDR1 SGHRS, CDR2 YFSETQ. This chain's CDR3 is CASSYRGEKLFF. CDR3 nucleotides: TGCGCCAGCAGCTACAGGGGTGAAAAACTGTTTTTT.

The rearrangement joins TRBV7-9 to TRBJ2-7; D is unclear. The V end lost 1 base, the J end lost 7 bases, and 5 bases lay between the germline ends. The CDR3 totals 11 residues. Germline lookup yields CDR1 SEHNR and CDR2 FQNEAQ (reference sequence). The CDR3 DNA reads as TGTGCCAGCAGCTTAGGAGCTGAGCAGTACTTC. Translated, it gives CASSLGAEQYF.

The genes are TRBV4-2 and TRBJ1-6, with D perhaps TRBD1 (5 bases). Trimming left V 1 base short and J 7 bases short, with 17 bases between. CDR1 and CDR2 from the germline V gene are LGHNA and YNFKEQ. The CDR3 is made up of 17 amino acids. The CDR3 DNA follows: TGTGCCAGCAGCCAAGCCGCACAGGTCCTACGGAATTCACCCCTCCACTTT. It codes for CASSQAAQVLRNSPLHF.

As for this clone: The junction does not match germline at one end; this may be a read error. The J gene is TRBJ2-1, the V gene TRBV7-7, with 7 bases that match TRBD2. The germline gives CDR1 SSHAT, CDR2 FNYEAQ (reference sequence). The CDR3 extends over 15 amino acids. The CDR3 coding sequence is TGTGCTAGCAGCCACGCGTGGGGGGGAAACAATGAGCAGTTCTTC. It yields the protein CASSHAWGGNNEQFF.

The chain joins TRBV19 to TRBJ2-1, with a weak D call TRBD2 (7 bases). The length of the CDR3 is 13 residues. Trimming removed 3 bases from V and 10 bases from J, with 13 bases in between. The germline CDR1 and CDR2 sequences are LNHDA and SQIVND (reference sequence). The DNA of the CDR3 is TGTGCCAGTAGTATGGGGGGGGCCAGCGAGCAGTTCTTC. Translated: CASSMGGASEQFF.

This chain joins TRBV6-6 and TRBJ1-4; 10 bases agree with TRBD1. V was pared by 8 bases and J by 4 bases, with 4 bases of the junction left unmatched. The CDR3 totals 14 residues. The germline CDR1 and CDR2 sequences are MNHNY and SVGAGI (reference sequence). CDR3 in amino acids: CASGTGASNEKLFF. The CDR3 coding sequence is TGTGCCAGCGGGACAGGGGCGAGTAATGAAAAACTGTTTTTT.

DNA of the CDR3: TGTGCCAGCAGCCCTGGGACAGGGCCCGTCTATGGCTACACCTTC. Translating it yields CASSPGTGPVYGYTF. The gene calls are TRBV7-9 and TRBJ1-2; 9 nucleotides match TRBD1. Germline-derived CDR1 and CDR2 are SEHNR and FQNEAQ (reference sequence). The trim removed 5 bases at V and 4 bases at J, leaving 8 bases unmatched. The CDR3 is 15 amino acids.

This chain connects TRBV27 to TRBJ2-7; tentatively, D is TRBD2 (6 bases). The CDR3 has 15 residues. CDR1 is MNHEY and CDR2 is SMNVEV in the germline V gene (reference sequence). Trimming cost V 1 base and J 3 bases, with 13 bases left between them. The CDR3 DNA follows: TGTGCCAGCAGTTTATTTATGGGAGGCTACTACGAGCAGTACTTC. The encoded protein is CASSLFMGGYYEQYF.

The chain links TRBV27 to TRBJ2-2; D is possibly TRBD2 (6 bases). Trimming stripped 6 bases from V and 6 bases from J, with 11 bases between. Germline V gene sequence: CDR1 MNHEY, CDR2 SMNVEV (reference sequence). The CDR3 consists of 13 residues. CDR3 residues: CASSWDWAGELFF. The DNA for the CDR3 is TGTGCCAGCAGCTGGGACTGGGCCGGGGAGCTGTTTTTT.

The gene calls are TRBV27 and TRBJ2-3; D is unclear. The CDR3 consists of 15 residues. Germline CDR1 reads MNHEY; CDR2 reads SMNVEV (reference sequence). V was cut by 3 bases and J by 3 bases, with 13 bases left in between. The CDR3 coding sequence is TGTGCCAGCAGTTTTCTCTTAACTATGACAGATACGCAGTATTTT. This encodes CASSFLLTMTDTQYF.

The V and J genes are TRBV9 and TRBJ2-3; D uncertain. Germline V CDR1 and CDR2: SGDLS, YYNGEE. This CDR3 region has 16 residues. V lost 0 bases and J 1 base, leaving 12 bases between the germline ends. As DNA, the CDR3 is TGTGCCAGCAGCGTAGCTGGAAAGGGCGGCACAGATACGCAGTATTTT. As protein: CASSVAGKGGTDTQYF. Together with reference TRBV9 and TRBJ2-3, the CDR3 gives the full variable domain: DSGVTQTPKHLITATGQRVTLRCSPRSGDLSVYWYQQSLDQGLQFLIQYYNGEERAKGNILERFSAQQFPDLHSELNLSSLELGDSALYFCASSVAGKGGTDTQYFGPGTRLTVL.

The V and J genes are TRBV28 and TRBJ2-3; tentative D call: TRBD1 (5 bases). Germline CDR1 reads MDHEN; CDR2 reads SYDVKM. V lost 6 bases and J lost 1, with 14 bases in between. This CDR3 is built from 15 residues. The CDR3 nucleotides are TGTGCCAGCAGCCGCCTCACAGGAGGCACAGATACGCAGTATTTT. It encodes CASSRLTGGTDTQYF.

The chain couples TRBV9 to TRBJ1-5, with D perhaps matching TRBD1 (6 bases). This CDR3 comprises 15 residues. The V gene's germline CDR1 is SGDLS and CDR2 YYNGEE. V was trimmed by 3 bases and J by 1 base, leaving 11 bases between them. The CDR3 DNA follows: TGTGCCAGCAGCGCCACAGGGTTAAGCAATCAGCCCCAGCATTTT. Protein: CASSATGLSNQPQHF.

The CDR3 loop reads CASSTTGGHEQYF. CDR3 DNA sequence: TGTGCCAGCAGTACCACAGGGGGCCACGAGCAGTACTTC. The rearrangement links TRBV6-5 to TRBJ2-7, with TRBD1 identical over 9 bases. The V and J ends lost 5 bases and 5 bases, in that order; junction bases with no gene match: 4. The CDR3 totals 13 residues. The germline CDR1 and CDR2 sequences are MNHEY and SVGAGI.

The gene calls are TRBV4-2 and TRBJ1-1; possible D gene TRBD1, 6 bases. V lost 2 bases and J lost 3, with 13 bases in between. Germline CDR1 and CDR2: LGHNA and YNFKEQ. The CDR3 has 15 amino acids. In DNA, the CDR3 is TGTGCCAGCAGCCAATTAGGGGGTCCGGACACTGAAGCTTTCTTT. Amino acid sequence: CASSQLGGPDTEAFF.

This clone was counted once. The gene calls are TRBV4-1 and TRBJ2-5; D unclear. Germline V gene sequence: CDR1 MGHRA, CDR2 YSYEKL. V dropped 0 bases and J dropped 7 bases, with 6 bases sitting between them. The CDR3 spans 12 residues. CDR3 residues: CASSQDGVTQYF. CDR3 sequence (DNA): TGCGCCAGCAGCCAAGACGGAGTGACCCAGTACTTC.

The sample holds one count of this clone. V gene TRBV5-8 combines with J gene TRBJ1-4; possibly TRBD1 for D (6 bases). The CDR3 runs to 15 residues. CDR1 and CDR2 (germline): SGHTS, YDEGEE. V was trimmed by 3 bases and J by 4 bases, leaving 13 bases between them. CDR3 sequence (DNA): TGTGCCAGCAGCTCAGGGGTTGGGGGTAATGAAAAACTGTTTTTT. Encoded protein: CASSSGVGGNEKLFF.

The chain carries TRBV6-5 and TRBJ2-7; TRBD1 matches 9 bases. CDR1 and CDR2 (germline): MNHEY, SVGAGI. The V and J ends lost 7 bases and 6 bases, in that order; junction bases with no gene match: 10. The CDR3 has 14 residues. The CDR3 loop is CASTPPRDRAEQYF. DNA for the CDR3: TGTGCCAGCACCCCACCCCGGGACAGGGCCGAGCAGTACTTC.

The chain links TRBV6-1 to TRBJ1-4; D is undetermined. The CDR3 is 15 amino acids. Germline CDR1 reads MNHNS; CDR2 reads SASEGT. V was pared by 2 bases and J by 8 bases, with 15 bases between. The CDR3 sequence: CASSESRRVWEKLFF. The CDR3 nucleotides are TGTGCCAGCAGTGAATCTCGAAGGGTCTGGGAAAAACTGTTTTTT.

The chain's CDR3 is CASSYTGSSYEQYF. The CDR3 DNA sequence: TGTGCCAGCAGCTACACAGGGAGCTCCTACGAGCAGTACTTC. This chain joins TRBV7-9 and TRBJ2-7; tentative D call: TRBD1 (6 bases). Between the trimmed V and J ends, which lost 4 bases and 0 bases, there was a span of 10 bases. The length of the CDR3 is 14 residues. Germline lookup yields CDR1 SEHNR and CDR2 FQNEAQ (reference sequence).

The chain recombines TRBV23-1 with TRBJ1-1; a possible D gene is TRBD1 (5 bases). TRBV23-1 is treated as an ORF (open reading frame) with a function not yet certain. CDR3 length equals 19 residues. V was pared by 2 bases and J by 1 base, with 23 bases between. CDR3 DNA sequence: TGCGCCAGCAGTCAAAATGGGCCGGGGCATGACAGTCAGAACACTGAAGCTTTCTTT. Translated, it gives CASSQNGPGHDSQNTEAFF.

The rearrangement links TRBV2 to TRBJ2-1, with 12 positions matching TRBD2. The CDR3 covers 15 residues. Germline V lookup: CDR1 SNHLY, CDR2 FYNNEI. V shed 8 bases, J shed 4 bases, and the junction held 6 bases outside the gene matches. CDR3 DNA: TGTGCCAGCCGTTGGACTAGCGGGATTTACAATGAGCAGTTCTTC. This encodes CASRWTSGIYNEQFF.